The 8 T cell receptor beta chains listed next were all sequenced from one sample in a study of T cell responses to AZD1222 COVID-19 vaccine. The repertoire was sequenced with immunoSEQ multiplex PCR; TCRdb's copy has only in-frame clones and lacks some. Of some 150,000 clones in the sample, 90% were seen once. This specimen consisted of peripheral blood, obtained 28 days after the second AZD1222 dose. These receptors all stem from an adult who received the AZD1222 COVID-19 vaccine.

Remarks on this clone: The germline gene is not matched at one end of the junction; a read error may be the cause. CDR3 protein: CTSSLAGELFF. CDR3 coding DNA: TGTACCAGCAGCTTAGCCGGGGAGCTGTTTTTT. The rearrangement joins TRBV7-8 to TRBJ2-2; D call uncertain. Germline V gives CDR1 SGHVS, CDR2 FQNEAQ. The CDR3 runs to 11 residues.

The chain uses TRBV5-1 and TRBJ2-3, with TRBD1 matching over 7 bases. The CDR3 totals 14 residues. Germline V lookup: CDR1 SGHRS, CDR2 YFSETQ. With 0 bases clipped from V and 5 bases from J, the junction kept 3 bases outside the gene matches. CDR3 sequence (DNA): TGCGCCAGCAGCTTGGGGGACAGACAAGATACGCAGTATTTT. Residues: CASSLGDRQDTQYF.

The DNA of the CDR3 is TGCGCCAGCAGCCAGCTAGGACAGTGGACCTACGAGCAGTACTTC. Residues: CASSQLGQWTYEQYF. V gene TRBV5-1 combines with J gene TRBJ2-7; TRBD1 might be the D (6 bases). The CDR3 length is 15 residues. Trimming cost V 4 bases and J 2 bases, with 16 bases left between them. CDR1 is SGHRS and CDR2 is YFSETQ in the germline V gene.

J is TRBJ2-1 and V is TRBV20-1; D may be TRBD2 (5 bases). Germline CDR1 DFQATT, CDR2 SNEGSKA (reference sequence). Trimming took off 8 bases at V and 7 bases at J, with 12 bases between the two ends. The CDR3 totals 11 residues. CDR3 in amino acids: CSSERGNEQFF. The DNA of the CDR3 is TGCAGTTCAGAGCGCGGGAATGAGCAGTTCTTC.

This clone was seen only a few times. V gene TRBV5-5 combines with J gene TRBJ2-3, with D perhaps TRBD1 or TRBD2 (5 bases each). Trimming removed 4 bases from V and 0 bases from J, with 12 bases in between. The CDR3 has 15 residues. Germline V CDR1 and CDR2: SGHKS, YYEKEE (reference sequence). CDR3 residues: CASSLGTPSTDTQYF. The CDR3 DNA follows: TGTGCCAGCAGCCTCGGGACCCCTAGCACAGATACGCAGTATTTT.

About this clone: Other DNA sequences in this sample translate to the same CDR3. CDR3 coding DNA: TGCGCCAGCAGCCTAAGGGGTGGAACAGATACGCAGTATTTT. Amino acid sequence: CASSLRGGTDTQYF. V is TRBV5-1 and J is TRBJ2-3; D may be TRBD1 (5 bases). Per germline, CDR1 SGHRS and CDR2 YFSETQ. The ends were cut back, 4 bases at V and 3 bases at J, with 12 bases in the middle. This CDR3 region has 14 residues.

V is TRBV2 and J is TRBJ1-5; a possible D gene is TRBD1 (6 bases). The CDR3 spans 14 residues. The V gene lost 3 bases and the J gene lost 5 bases, with 11 bases spanning the gap. Germline V gene data show CDR1 as SNHLY and CDR2 as FYNNEI. This CDR3 reads CASSDRGGHQPQHF. The DNA for the CDR3 is TGTGCCAGCAGTGATAGGGGGGGACATCAGCCCCAGCATTTT. The whole variable domain, filled in from reference TRBV2 and TRBJ1-5, reads EPEVTQTPSHQVTQMGQEVILRCVPISNHLYFYWYRQILGQKVEFLVSFYNNEISEKSEIFDDQFSVERPDGSNFTLKIRSTKLEDSAMYFCASSDRGGHQPQHFGDGTRLSIL.

The chain combines TRBV4-2 with TRBJ1-2, with no clear D. With 0 bases removed from V and 9 bases from J, the gap between germline ends came to 14 bases. Germline V gives CDR1 LGHNA, CDR2 YNFKEQ. The length of the CDR3 is 14 residues. The CDR3 DNA is TGTGCCAGCAGCCAAGATGAGTGGAACAGCCGCTACACCTTC. Protein product: CASSQDEWNSRYTF.